The 12 T cell receptor beta chains below all came from one sample that was sequenced in a study of human T cells and chemical hapten exposure. Stated time point: patch test 1, 2 weeks after DPC sensitization. Treatment given: therapeutic diphenylcyclopropenone sensitization with weekly scalp DPC. TCRdb re-analysed the RACE reads in MiXCR, keeping a single row per CDR3 protein. The data show around 380,000 distinct CDR3 sequences, 4.8% seen once. The source was whole blood, collected in connection with sensitization to the hapten diphenylcyclopropenone (DPC). The receptors stem from a woman aged 45 to 65 with alopecia areata. Some clones in this sample may be carry-over from other donors' samples.

The chain joins TRBV20-1 to TRBJ2-6; D unresolved. V shed 3 bases and J shed 4 bases, with 13 bases lying between them. The CDR3 has 15 amino acids. Germline loops: CDR1 DFQATT, CDR2 SNEGSKA (reference sequence). The CDR3 bases are TGCAGTGCTAGTCCCAGATCGGCGGGGGCCAACGTCCTGACTTTC. Residues: CSASPRSAGANVLTF.

This clonotype was found many times. Here the CDR3 DNA reads TGTGCCAGCACAGGGACATCCTTGCTCCGGTCTGAAAAACTGTTTTTT. Translated, it gives CASTGTSLLRSEKLFF. The chain links TRBV6-1 to TRBJ1-4; possible D gene TRBD1, 6 bases. The V end lost 7 bases, the J end lost 7 bases, and 22 bases lay between the germline ends. CDR3 length: 16 amino acids. Per germline, CDR1 MNHNS and CDR2 SASEGT.

The chain uses TRBV27 and TRBJ2-7, with 10 nucleotides matching TRBD1. Trimming removed 3 bases from V and 4 bases from J; junction bases left unmatched: 6. CDR3 size: 15 residues. Per germline, CDR1 MNHEY and CDR2 SMNVEV (reference sequence). CDR3 protein: CASSFRQGARYEQYF. The CDR3 nucleotides are TGTGCCAGCAGTTTCCGACAGGGGGCAAGGTACGAGCAGTACTTC.

This clonotype was counted ten times or more. The rearrangement uses TRBV4-2 and TRBJ2-7; TRBD1 matches at 9 bases. Germline V gene sequence: CDR1 LGHNA, CDR2 YNFKEQ. V shed 0 bases, J shed 7 bases, and the junction held 10 bases outside the gene matches. The length of the CDR3 is 16 residues. CDR3 sequence reads: CASSQEGTGGAGEQYF. The CDR3 coding sequence is TGTGCCAGCAGCCAAGAGGGCACAGGGGGCGCGGGGGAGCAGTACTTC.

In its sample, this clonotype was seen a few times. This chain joins TRBV7-9 and TRBJ1-4; no firm D call. V shed 2 bases and J shed 5 bases, with 3 bases lying between them. This CDR3 contains 12 residues. CDR1 and CDR2 from the germline V gene are SEHNR and FQNEAQ (reference sequence). CDR3 in amino acids: CASSLLNEKLFF. The CDR3 DNA reads TGTGCCAGCAGCTTACTGAATGAAAAACTGTTTTTT.

The V call is TRBV11-2, the J call TRBJ1-2; D remains ambiguous. The germline V and J ends were trimmed by 5 bases and 4 bases, with 14 bases remaining between them. Germline V gives CDR1 SGHAT, CDR2 FQNNGV. The CDR3 length is 14 residues. The CDR3 loop is CASSVDTTPYGYTF. The CDR3 coding sequence is TGTGCCAGCAGCGTCGACACCACCCCCTATGGCTACACCTTC.

DNA for the CDR3: TGTGCCAGCAGCTATTCAGGGGGAAAGGCTGGCTACACCTTC. Translating it yields CASSYSGGKAGYTF. V gene TRBV11-2 combines with J gene TRBJ1-2, with 7 positions matching TRBD1. J was trimmed by 7 bases and V by 4 bases; bases with no gene match: 9. The CDR3 runs to 14 residues. Germline CDR1 reads SGHAT; CDR2 reads FQNNGV.

This clonotype has more than one count but fewer than ten. J is TRBJ2-1 and V is TRBV28, with 9 bases matching TRBD2. Looked up from germline, CDR1 is MDHEN and CDR2 is SYDVKM. The CDR3 loop spans 17 amino acids. V trimming: 6 bases; J trimming: 7 bases; junction bases outside the gene matches: 16. The CDR3 loop is CASRVPRGGRAENEQFF. The DNA of the CDR3 is TGTGCCAGCAGGGTCCCTCGGGGCGGGAGGGCCGAAAATGAGCAGTTCTTC. Using reference TRBV28 and TRBJ2-1 for the parts outside the CDR3, the full variable domain is DVKVTQSSRYLVKRTGEKVFLECVQDMDHENMFWYRQDPGLGLRLIYFSYDVKMKEKGDIPEGYSVSREKKERFSLILESASTNQTSMYLCASRVPRGGRAENEQFFGPGTRLTVL.

This clonotype was observed many times. J is TRBJ1-5 and V is TRBV19; D remains ambiguous. V was clipped by 7 bases and J by 7 bases, with 23 bases between them. This CDR3 spans 16 amino acids. Germline values: CDR1 LNHDA, CDR2 SQIVND (reference sequence). CDR3: CASTKQAYSDGQPQHF. In DNA, the CDR3 is TGTGCCAGTACCAAGCAGGCGTACTCCGACGGCCAGCCCCAGCATTTT.

This clonotype was seen ten or more times. V gene TRBV28 combines with J gene TRBJ2-6; 7 nucleotides match TRBD1. The germline gives CDR1 MDHEN, CDR2 SYDVKM. The trim removed 3 bases at V and 0 bases at J, leaving 11 bases unmatched. The CDR3 runs 19 residues. CDR3 residues: CASSFTSGGVRSGANVLTF. In DNA, the CDR3 is TGTGCCAGCAGTTTTACCTCAGGGGGAGTCCGCTCTGGGGCCAACGTCCTGACTTTC.

There are many counts of this clonotype. The J gene is TRBJ1-4, the V gene TRBV7-9; D is possibly TRBD1 (5 bases). This CDR3 region has 12 residues. CDR1 and CDR2 from the germline V gene are SEHNR and FQNEAQ (reference sequence). Trimming removed 11 bases from V and 6 bases from J, with 13 bases in between. The chain's CDR3 is CAWEGRDEKLFF. CDR3 in DNA: TGTGCCTGGGAGGGGCGCGATGAAAAACTGTTTTTT.

The chain recombines TRBV30 with TRBJ2-2; D call uncertain. The CDR3 contains 14 residues. The germline V gene encodes CDR1 GTSNPN and CDR2 SVGIG (reference sequence). The germline V and J ends were trimmed by 3 bases and 2 bases, with 10 bases remaining between them. The DNA for the CDR3 is TGTGCCTGGAGCCTTGACACTAACACCGGGGAGCTGTTTTTT. This translates into CAWSLDTNTGELFF.